Listed below are T cell receptor beta chains from one sample, sequenced in a study of graft-versus-host responses after intestinal transplantation. Clones were read by immunoSEQ multiplex PCR, and TCRdb kept only the in-frame ones, dropping some. The sample includes roughly 100,000 clones, roughly 93% of them seen just once. Their antigen targets remain unknown. This specimen consisted of unstimulated CD8+ T cells sorted from spleen or lymph node cells, obtained before intestinal transplant. All receptors come from a human donor who received an intestinal transplant. Each CDR3 is given with its conserved first and last residue. A D gene is named only where the DNA matches it firmly. Clone size, where shown, is once, few, many, or a class for clones that have expanded.

clone_size,d_call,v_call,j_call,cdr3_aa,cdr3_nt
.,.,TRBV14,TRBJ2-7,CASSQGGTTVYEQYF,TGTGCCAGCAGCCAAGGGGGAACGACAGTATACGAGCAGTACTTC
.,.,TRBV6-1,TRBJ1-1,CASKPRGNTEAFF,TGTGCCAGCAAACCCCGTGGGAACACTGAAGCTTTCTTT
.,.,TRBV4-1,TRBJ2-3,CASSLGGGPRTDTQYF,TGCGCCAGCAGCCTAGGGGGGGGACCTCGGACAGATACGCAGTATTTT
.,.,TRBV4-1,TRBJ2-7,CASSQAGLSSYEQYF,TGCGCCAGCAGCCAAGCTGGGCTGAGCTCCTACGAGCAGTACTTC
few,.,TRBV21-1,TRBJ1-5,CASSKTDYSNQPQHF,TGTGCCAGCAGCAAAACAGATTATAGCAATCAGCCCCAGCATTTT
.,.,TRBV6-6,TRBJ2-7,CASSYDPYEQYF,TGTGCCAGCAGTTACGACCCATACGAGCAGTACTTC
few,TRBD1,TRBV14,TRBJ1-2,CASSHPNDRDHGYTF,TGTGCCAGCAGCCACCCCAACGACAGGGACCATGGCTACACCTTC
.,TRBD2,TRBV12-5,TRBJ2-5,CASGFRLAVQETQYF,TGTGCTAGTGGTTTTAGACTAGCAGTCCAAGAGACCCAGTACTTC
.,.,TRBV11-2,TRBJ2-1,CASSLGQGTTYNEQFF,TGTGCCAGCAGCTTAGGCCAGGGGACAACCTACAATGAGCAGTTCTTC
.,.,TRBV6-5,TRBJ2-1,CASSYQGQNNEQFF,TGTGCCAGCAGTTATCAAGGACAGAACAATGAGCAGTTCTTC
.,.,TRBV19,TRBJ2-2,CASKVGATDTGELFF,TGTGCCAGTAAGGTAGGAGCGACGGACACCGGGGAGCTGTTTTTT
once,TRBD2,TRBV13,TRBJ2-1,CASSPPLLGAGVGQFF,TGTGCCAGCAGCCCCCCCCTGTTGGGAGCGGGGGTAGGTCAGTTCTTC
.,TRBD1,TRBV7-9,TRBJ1-1,CASSSGTEGEAFF,TGTGCCAGCAGCTCCGGGACAGAAGGTGAAGCTTTCTTT
once,TRBD1,TRBV14,TRBJ1-2,CASSQTSGTGSDGYTF,TGTGCCAGCAGCCAGACCTCCGGGACAGGGAGCGATGGCTACACCTTC
.,.,TRBV9,TRBJ1-2,CASSSGDQANYGYTF,TGTGCCAGCAGCTCAGGGGACCAAGCTAACTATGGCTACACCTTC
.,.,TRBV5-3,TRBJ2-7,CARSPGPTYEQYF,TGTGCCAGAAGCCCTGGTCCAACCTACGAGCAGTACTTC
.,.,TRBV30,TRBJ1-6,CAWTSGDGSPLHF,TGTGCCTGGACTTCAGGGGATGGTTCACCCCTCCACTTT
.,TRBD1,TRBV6-6,TRBJ1-1,CASSSGQGAREAFF,TGTGCCAGCAGTTCGGGACAGGGGGCGCGTGAAGCTTTCTTT
.,.,TRBV2,TRBJ2-7,CASSSQGYYEQYF,TGTGCCAGCAGCTCACAGGGTTACTACGAGCAGTACTTC
.,.,TRBV30,TRBJ2-5,CALVFRDTQETQYF,TGTGCCCTGGTTTTCCGGGACACCCAAGAGACCCAGTACTTC
.,.,TRBV12-5,TRBJ2-2,CASGYNPGPSTGELFF,TGTGCTAGTGGTTATAACCCCGGGCCCAGCACCGGGGAGCTGTTTTTT
.,TRBD2,TRBV4-2,TRBJ2-5,CASSGGLALGETQYF,TGTGCCAGCAGCGGGGGACTAGCGTTGGGAGAGACCCAGTACTTC
once,.,TRBV4-1,TRBJ1-5,CASSQDDRSNQPQHF,TGCGCCAGCAGCCAAGATGACAGGAGCAATCAGCCCCAGCATTTT
.,.,TRBV19,TRBJ2-1,CASSTPWSSSYNEQFF,TGTGCCAGTAGTACCCCGTGGAGTAGCTCCTACAATGAGCAGTTCTTC
.,.,TRBV19,TRBJ1-6,CASSMSYNSPLHF,TGTGCCAGTAGTATGTCCTATAATTCACCCCTCCACTTT
.,.,TRBV6-5,TRBJ2-7,CASSEGGPSYEQYF,TGTGCCAGCAGTGAAGGGGGGCCTTCCTACGAGCAGTACTTC
.,.,TRBV5-1,TRBJ1-4,CASSALHGNSDEKLFF,TGCGCCAGCAGCGCCCTGCACGGGAATTCGGATGAAAAACTGTTTTTT
.,TRBD2,TRBV7-3,TRBJ2-1,CASSLLAGGPYNEQFF,TGTGCCAGCAGCCTACTAGCGGGGGGACCCTACAATGAGCAGTTCTTC
.,.,TRBV6-4,TRBJ2-5,CASSDSRRAKETQYF,TGTGCCAGCAGTGACTCGAGAAGGGCCAAAGAGACCCAGTACTTC
.,.,TRBV30,TRBJ2-7,CAWSVSYEQYF,TGTGCCTGGAGTGTCTCGTACGAGCAGTACTTC
.,.,TRBV6-5,TRBJ1-1,CASRPGGNTEAFF,TGTGCCAGCAGACCGGGGGGGAACACTGAAGCTTTCTTT
.,.,TRBV19,TRBJ1-1,CASSIGPTQAFF,TGTGCCAGTAGTATCGGACCCACGCAAGCTTTCTTT
.,.,TRBV15,TRBJ2-1,CATSRDRGGVSSYNEQFF,TGTGCCACCAGCAGAGATCGGGGCGGGGTGAGCTCCTACAATGAGCAGTTCTTC
once,TRBD2,TRBV7-6,TRBJ2-3,CASSFGLAASTDTQYF,TGTGCCAGCAGCTTCGGACTAGCCGCTAGCACAGATACGCAGTATTTT
.,TRBD1,TRBV13,TRBJ1-1,CASSPRTGGTEAFF,TGTGCCAGCAGCCCTCGGACAGGGGGCACTGAAGCTTTCTTT
.,TRBD1,TRBV14,TRBJ1-1,CASSPYRGPGTEAFF,TGTGCCAGCAGCCCGTACAGGGGGCCGGGAACTGAAGCTTTCTTT
.,.,TRBV7-6,TRBJ2-1,CASSLLISSYNEQFF,TGTGCCAGCAGCTTATTAATTAGCTCCTACAATGAGCAGTTCTTC
.,.,TRBV6-6,TRBJ1-2,CASSQMDRVGYGYTF,TGTGCCAGCAGCCAGATGGACAGAGTAGGATATGGCTACACCTTC
.,TRBD1,TRBV2,TRBJ1-2,CASIAQGVDYGYTF,TGTGCCAGCATCGCACAGGGGGTGGACTATGGCTACACCTTC
.,TRBD1,TRBV7-9,TRBJ1-6,CASSVTQGVSPLHF,TGTGCCAGCAGCGTTACGCAGGGGGTATCACCCCTCCACTTT
.,.,TRBV29-1,TRBJ1-2,CSVEGRGYGYTF,TGCAGCGTTGAAGGCAGAGGTTATGGCTACACCTTC
few,.,TRBV4-1,TRBJ1-6,CASSQETEHSYNSPLHF,TGCGCCAGCAGCCAAGAAACTGAGCACAGCTATAATTCACCCCTCCACTTT
.,.,TRBV4-1,TRBJ2-5,CASSQDAGGGETQYF,TGCGCCAGCAGCCAAGACGCGGGTGGAGGTGAGACCCAGTACTTC
.,.,TRBV6-5,TRBJ2-1,CASGYREDNEQFF,TGTGCCAGCGGGTACAGGGAAGACAATGAGCAGTTCTTC
.,.,TRBV7-2,TRBJ2-1,CASSLGGGGYNEQFF,TGTGCCAGCAGCTTAGGGGGGGGCGGGTACAATGAGCAGTTCTTC
.,.,TRBV5-1,TRBJ2-1,CASSFRQGTIDEQFF,TGCGCCAGCAGCTTTAGGCAGGGGACTATCGATGAGCAGTTCTTC
.,TRBD2,TRBV12-5,TRBJ2-7,CASGLGGSLGEEQYF,TGTGCTAGTGGTTTGGGCGGGAGTCTGGGTGAGGAGCAGTACTTC
.,.,TRBV27,TRBJ1-5,CASSFSGGDNQPQHF,TGTGCCAGCAGTTTTAGTGGGGGAGACAATCAGCCCCAGCATTTT
.,.,TRBV7-2,TRBJ2-5,CASSRWAGWQETQYF,TGTGCCAGCAGCCGTTGGGCGGGGTGGCAAGAGACCCAGTACTTC
.,TRBD1,TRBV2,TRBJ1-6,CASRRDSQAYNSPLHF,TGTGCCAGCAGGAGGGACAGTCAAGCCTATAATTCACCCCTCCACTTT
.,TRBD1,TRBV6-9,TRBJ1-2,CARKTGRGYTF,TGTGCCAGGAAGACAGGGAGAGGCTACACCTTC
.,.,TRBV7-8,TRBJ1-2,CASSLIFSRDQARYTF,TGTGCCAGCAGCTTAATTTTTTCCCGGGACCAGGCCCGCTACACCTTC
.,.,TRBV7-2,TRBJ2-2,CASSHWIGELFF,TGTGCCAGCAGCCATTGGATCGGGGAGCTGTTTTTT
.,.,TRBV7-8,TRBJ1-2,CASSLLNLNYGYTF,TGTGCCAGCAGCTTACTCAATCTTAACTATGGCTACACCTTC
.,.,TRBV9,TRBJ1-1,CASSVAGNMNTEAFF,TGTGCCAGCAGCGTAGCAGGGAACATGAACACTGAAGCTTTCTTT